This T cell receptor (beta chain) was documented in a study of cytomegalovirus exposure and HLA in healthy donors. Whole-study findings and limits: Researchers counted around 160 TCR beta chains as cytomegalovirus-associated. The tendency of first-cohort TCR clusters to co-occur in the 90 to 150 validation repertoires was the finding of a later analysis.

The method was immunoSEQ multiplex PCR; TCRdb's version includes in-frame clones alone and lacks a portion of them. The data contain 250,000 to 300,000 clones, 65% to 90% of them singletons. With respect to this clone: Its matching antigen is unknown.

The CDR3 runs to 13 residues. Trimming removed 11 bases from V and 1 base from J, with 12 bases in between. Germline-derived CDR1 and CDR2 are LNHDA and SQIVND (reference sequence). This clonotype was obtained from a woman aged 18-29 years in good health and CMV-seronegative. The chain joins TRBV19 to TRBJ1-5; perhaps TRBD1 as D (6 bases). The sample was PBMCs. CDR3: CAAQGGSNQPQHF. The CDR3 DNA reads TGTGCCGCACAAGGGGGAAGCAATCAGCCCCAGCATTTT.